Each of the 20 T cell receptor beta chains below was sequenced from the same sample in a study of T-cell reconstitution after alpha-beta-depleted transplantation in children. As it was prepared, the TCRbeta library received unique molecular identifiers. MiXCR, applied by TCRdb to the PCR reads, yields one record per CDR3 protein. The sample carries hundreds of thousands of distinct CDR3 sequences, around 13% recorded once. Here the sequenced sample was PBMCs, taken before TCRalphabeta/CD19-depleted stem cell transplant. All receptors come from a girl between 2 and 10 years old with congenital amegakaryocytic thrombocytopenia, due to receive a stem cell transplant.

The table lists this clonotype with many counts. The chain combines TRBV5-1 with TRBJ2-1, with D unresolved. The germline V and J ends were trimmed by 4 bases and 2 bases, with 13 bases remaining between them. The CDR3 contains 15 residues. Germline loops: CDR1 SGHRS, CDR2 YFSETQ. CDR3 DNA: TGCGCCAGCAGCCTCACCGACCCGACCTACAATGAGCAGTTCTTC. It is translated as CASSLTDPTYNEQFF. The variable domain in full, completed from reference TRBV5-1 and TRBJ2-1, reads KAGVTQTPRYLIKTRGQQVTLSCSPISGHRSVSWYQQTPGQGLQFLFEYFSETQRNKGNFPGRFSGRQFSNSRSEMNVSTLELGDSALYLCASSLTDPTYNEQFFGPGTRLTVL.

The chain joins TRBV5-1 to TRBJ2-1, with TRBD2 identical over 10 bases. V gave up 2 bases and J gave up 7 bases; unmatched junction bases: 9. The CDR3 has 16 amino acids. CDR1 SGHRS and CDR2 YFSETQ come from the germline V gene. The CDR3 DNA reads TGCGCCAGCAGCTTTATTTGGACTAGCGGCGCAAATGAGCAGTTCTTC. It translates to CASSFIWTSGANEQFF.

This sequence joins TRBV19 and TRBJ2-7; tentatively, D is TRBD1 (5 bases). The V gene's germline CDR1 is LNHDA and CDR2 SQIVND (reference sequence). The CDR3 is 13 amino acids. V was clipped by 4 bases and J by 7 bases, with 14 bases between them. The CDR3 region has the DNA TGTGCCAGTAGTAGCCAGGGCCACCTTGAGCAGTACTTC. It yields the protein CASSSQGHLEQYF.

This clonotype occurred many times. The rearrangement joins TRBV5-1 to TRBJ2-3, with a tentative D call TRBD2 (5 bases). This CDR3 has 16 residues. The germline gives CDR1 SGHRS, CDR2 YFSETQ. V shed 4 bases and J shed 3 bases, with 18 bases lying between them. This CDR3 is CASSPARALRTDTQYF. The CDR3 DNA sequence: TGCGCCAGCAGCCCAGCGCGGGCGCTGAGGACAGATACGCAGTATTTT.

The rearrangement links TRBV20-1 to TRBJ2-2, with no clear D. The V gene lost 1 base and the J gene lost 4 bases, with 7 bases spanning the gap. The CDR3 is 13 amino acids. Germline CDR1 reads DFQATT; CDR2 reads SNEGSKA (reference sequence). The CDR3 DNA reads as TGCAGTGCTAGAGCAGGTAGCACCGGGGAGCTGTTTTTT. This gives the protein CSARAGSTGELFF.

The CDR3 loop is CASSRAGTSVYEQYF. In DNA, the CDR3 is TGTGCCAGCAGCCGGGCCGGGACTAGCGTATACGAGCAGTACTTC. V and J are TRBV6-5 and TRBJ2-7, with 10 bases that match TRBD2. CDR1 is MNHEY, CDR2 SVGAGI, per germline. V shed 6 bases, J shed 4 bases, and the junction held 9 bases outside the gene matches. The length of the CDR3 is 15 residues.

The chain is built from TRBV5-1 and TRBJ2-1, with D perhaps TRBD2 (6 bases). CDR3 length: 15 amino acids. Germline loops: CDR1 SGHRS, CDR2 YFSETQ. V was cut by 2 bases and J by 7 bases, with 16 bases left in between. The CDR3 DNA follows: TGCGCCAGCAGCTTCACGGGAGTGGCTGGGAATGAGCAGTTCTTC. As protein: CASSFTGVAGNEQFF.

This clonotype was seen more than once but under ten times. The V call is TRBV4-1, the J call TRBJ2-7, with D possibly TRBD1 on 5 matching bases. Trimming took 4 bases from V and 5 from J, leaving 21 bases between them. Germline V lookup: CDR1 MGHRA, CDR2 YSYEKL. This CDR3 contains 16 residues. The CDR3 DNA sequence: TGCGCCAGCAGCCCAACCCCAATAACCCAGGGCCACGAGCAGTACTTC. Translated: CASSPTPITQGHEQYF.

This clonotype was seen ten or more times. The V call is TRBV20-1, the J call TRBJ1-1; perhaps TRBD1 as D (5 bases). Germline V gene lookup returns CDR1 DFQATT and CDR2 SNEGSKA (reference sequence). With 8 bases removed from V and 4 bases from J, the gap between germline ends came to 17 bases. This CDR3 spans 13 amino acids. This CDR3 is CSPRDPGTTEAFF. The CDR3 DNA reads as TGCAGTCCACGAGATCCGGGGACCACTGAAGCTTTCTTT.

The rearrangement joins TRBV29-1 to TRBJ2-3; 9 bases fit TRBD2. Germline V gene sequence: CDR1 SQVTM, CDR2 ANQGSEA. This CDR3 has 15 amino acids. V dropped 3 bases and J dropped 7; count of bases not matched to a gene: 11. The CDR3 is CSVEEPGLAVNTQYF. CDR3 sequence (DNA): TGCAGCGTTGAGGAACCGGGACTAGCTGTCAATACGCAGTATTTT.

This clonotype was recorded at least ten times. The chain links TRBV28 to TRBJ2-3; 14 bases are a match to TRBD2. Germline V gene data show CDR1 as MDHEN and CDR2 as SYDVKM. This CDR3 comprises 16 residues. J gave up 5 bases and V 8 bases, and 9 bases lay outside the gene matches. In nucleotides, the CDR3 is TGTGCCAGCCACTCCTCGGGACTAGCGGGAGTAGATACGCAGTATTTT. The encoded protein is CASHSSGLAGVDTQYF.

This chain uses TRBV5-1 with TRBJ1-3; no reliable D call. The CDR3 runs to 14 residues. Trimming left V 0 bases short and J 4 bases short, with 8 bases between. Germline CDR1 SGHRS, CDR2 YFSETQ. In DNA, the CDR3 is TGCGCCAGCAGCTTGGAAATCACCGGAAACACCATATATTTT. Amino acid sequence: CASSLEITGNTIYF.

V and J are TRBV28 and TRBJ2-5; 8 nucleotides agree with TRBD2. The ends lost 6 bases at V and 7 bases at J; junction bases unmatched: 16. Per germline, CDR1 MDHEN and CDR2 SYDVKM. This CDR3 contains 16 residues. The CDR3 is CASRRGDSGIGPTQYF. The CDR3 region has the DNA TGTGCCAGCAGAAGGGGCGATAGCGGGATAGGTCCGACCCAGTACTTC.

This clonotype was observed at least ten times. CDR3 nucleotides: TGCGCCAGCAGCTTTGTGTGGGAGAACACCGGGGAGCTGTTTTTT. Protein sequence: CASSFVWENTGELFF. The chain joins TRBV5-1 to TRBJ2-2; D gene uncertain. Germline CDR1 SGHRS, CDR2 YFSETQ. V shed 2 bases and J shed 1 base, with 9 bases lying between them. CDR3 length: 15 amino acids.

There are a few counts of this clonotype. The genes are TRBV4-1 and TRBJ1-5; weak D call: TRBD1 (5 bases). The CDR3 totals 16 residues. Germline-derived CDR1 and CDR2 are MGHRA and YSYEKL. Trimming took off 1 base at V and 1 base at J, with 11 bases between the two ends. The CDR3 bases are TGCGCCAGCAGCCAAGTTGGCAGGGCGAGCAATCAGCCCCAGCATTTT. Translation gives CASSQVGRASNQPQHF.

This clonotype was seen at least ten times. The J gene is TRBJ2-7, the V gene TRBV20-1, with D unclear. The CDR3 length is 16 residues. With 4 bases removed from V and 0 bases from J, the gap between germline ends came to 19 bases. Germline CDR1 DFQATT, CDR2 SNEGSKA (reference sequence). CDR3: CSATVEGGASSYEQYF. In DNA, the CDR3 is TGCAGTGCTACCGTGGAAGGCGGAGCTAGCTCCTACGAGCAGTACTTC.

In this sample, this clonotype turned up many times. The rearrangement uses TRBV4-1 and TRBJ2-5; tentatively, D is TRBD1 or TRBD2 (5 bases each). The length of the CDR3 is 14 residues. V shed 4 bases and J shed 5 bases, with 14 bases lying between them. CDR1 MGHRA and CDR2 YSYEKL come from the germline V gene. The CDR3, as DNA: TGCGCCAGCAGCCGGGACGGGGCCTCTGAGACCCAGTACTTC. Protein product: CASSRDGASETQYF.

DNA for the CDR3: TGTGCCTGGAGTGTACAGGGCGACTATGGCTACACCTTC. This gives the protein CAWSVQGDYGYTF. The chain employs TRBV30 and TRBJ1-2; possibly TRBD1 for D (6 bases). Trimming removed 0 bases at V and 3 bases at J, with 8 bases between. Germline V gene sequence: CDR1 GTSNPN, CDR2 SVGIG (reference sequence). The CDR3 consists of 13 residues.

The CDR3 here is CASSFAGENLFHEQFF. The DNA of the CDR3 is TGTGCCAGCAGTTTCGCGGGAGAGAATCTCTTTCATGAGCAGTTCTTC. The J gene is TRBJ2-1, the V gene TRBV28, with TRBD2 identical over 7 bases. The CDR3 covers 16 residues. Trimming at V came to 3 bases and at J to 8 bases, leaving 13 bases not matched to a gene. The germline gives CDR1 MDHEN, CDR2 SYDVKM.

This clonotype showed up many times. V is TRBV4-1 and J is TRBJ1-2; 7 bases match TRBD1. Per the germline V gene, CDR1 is MGHRA and CDR2 is YSYEKL. Losses at the gene ends were 3 bases for V and 5 bases for J; bases not matched to a gene: 9. The length of the CDR3 is 15 residues. CDR3 region: CASSHERQGGYGYTF. Written as DNA, the CDR3 is TGCGCCAGCAGCCATGAAAGACAGGGTGGATATGGCTACACCTTC.